Presented here are 28 T cell receptor beta chains from one specimen sequenced in a study of OX40 agonist ivuxolimab in advanced cancers. Method: immunoSEQ multiplex PCR; TCRdb's copy keeps in-frame clones and lacks some. The table has approximately 82,000 clones, around 94% seen once. The sample was CD4+ or CD8+ T cells sorted from blood, taken in a trial of the OX40 agonist ivuxolimab. The receptors originated from an adult with an advanced solid tumor such as melanoma, head and neck, liver or kidney cancer.

The chain combines TRBV6-1 with TRBJ2-1; the match to TRBD1 covers 8 bases. Germline CDR1 and CDR2: MNHNS and SASEGT. This CDR3 region has 14 residues. V was pared by 5 bases and J by 2 bases, with 2 bases of the junction left unmatched. The CDR3: CASSWTGTYNEQFF. In DNA form, the CDR3 reads TGTGCCAGCAGTTGGACAGGGACCTACAATGAGCAGTTCTTC.

The chain is built from TRBV27 and TRBJ2-1; TRBD1 agrees at 11 bases. CDR1 and CDR2 (germline): MNHEY, SMNVEV (reference sequence). The CDR3 loop spans 15 amino acids. With V trimmed by 6 bases and J by 6 bases, 7 bases remained unmatched. The CDR3 DNA sequence: TGTGCCAGCAGATTAGGACAGGGGGCTTTCAATGAGCAGTTCTTC. This codes for CASRLGQGAFNEQFF.

The chain is built from TRBV10-2 and TRBJ1-2; 11 nucleotides agree with TRBD1. This CDR3 contains 16 residues. V shed 6 bases, J shed 5 bases, and the junction held 11 bases outside the gene matches. In germline, CDR1 is WSHSY, CDR2 SAAADI. The CDR3 here is CASSSRTGGGGYGYTF. In DNA, the CDR3 is TGCGCCAGCAGCAGCCGGACAGGGGGCGGCGGTTATGGCTACACCTTC.

The chain uses TRBV5-4 and TRBJ2-2; perhaps TRBD2 as D (6 bases). The V gene lost 1 base and the J gene lost 6 bases, with 13 bases spanning the gap. Germline-derived CDR1 and CDR2 are SGHNT and YYREEE (reference sequence). CDR3 length: 15 residues. CDR3: CASSLSALAAGELFF. CDR3 nucleotide sequence: TGTGCCAGCAGCTTGTCTGCACTAGCCGCCGGGGAGCTGTTTTTT.

The V and J genes are TRBV7-9 and TRBJ1-5; 11 bases line up with TRBD1. The CDR3 covers 14 residues. CDR1 is SEHNR and CDR2 is FQNEAQ in the germline V gene (reference sequence). The trim removed 5 bases at V and 4 bases at J, leaving 1 base unmatched. Written as DNA, the CDR3 is TGTGCCAGCAGCGGGACAGGGGGTAATCAGCCCCAGCATTTT. Translated: CASSGTGGNQPQHF.

This sequence joins TRBV2 and TRBJ2-7, with D uncertain. Germline V gene sequence: CDR1 SNHLY, CDR2 FYNNEI. This CDR3 region has 14 residues. V was shortened by 3 bases and J by 1 base, with 10 bases between the two germline ends. The DNA of the CDR3 is TGTGCCAGCAGTGATCCAGCAGGTTCCTACGAGCAGTACTTC. It specifies CASSDPAGSYEQYF.

The CDR3 DNA sequence: TGTGCCAGCAGTCCGGACAGGACGAACACTGAAGCTTTCTTT. Protein product: CASSPDRTNTEAFF. The rearrangement links TRBV6-6 to TRBJ1-1, with 7 positions matching TRBD1. CDR3 length equals 14 residues. V shed 5 bases and J 1 base; nucleotides not matched to a gene: 4. The germline V gene has CDR1 MNHNY and CDR2 SVGAGI (reference sequence).

V is TRBV15 and J is TRBJ2-7, with D tentatively TRBD1 (6 bases). This CDR3 region has 17 residues. CDR1 LNHNV and CDR2 YYDKDF come from the germline V gene (reference sequence). Trimming removed 0 bases from V and 3 bases from J, with 18 bases in between. CDR3 amino acids: CATSRDLFAGVNYEQYF. CDR3 DNA sequence: TGTGCCACCAGCAGAGATCTATTCGCAGGGGTGAACTACGAGCAGTACTTC.

The chain uses TRBV12-2 and TRBJ1-4; TRBD1 reflects the table's D call only, with no check against the DNA. TRBV12-2 is a listed pseudogene. The CDR3 is 15 amino acids. CDR3 bases: TGTGCAAGTCGGCCTACAGGGGCCAATAATGAAAAACTGTTTTTT. Translated: CASRPTGANNEKLFF.

There are a few counts of this clone. The genes are TRBV4-1 and TRBJ1-2; a weak D match, TRBD1 (6 bases). The germline CDR1 and CDR2 sequences are MGHRA and YSYEKL. This CDR3 comprises 13 residues. V lost 2 bases and J 4 bases, leaving 8 bases between the germline ends. This CDR3 reads CASSQTGTYGYTF. The CDR3 coding sequence is TGCGCCAGCAGCCAAACAGGGACCTATGGCTACACCTTC.

The rearrangement joins TRBV10-3 to TRBJ2-7, with 14 bases matching TRBD2. Germline V gene data show CDR1 as ENHRY and CDR2 as SYGVKD. The trim removed 4 bases at V and 6 bases at J, leaving 5 bases unmatched. The CDR3 length is 15 residues. The CDR3 DNA is TGTGCCATCAGTGGGACTAGCGGGGGGCAGCCCGAGCAGTACTTC. As protein: CAISGTSGGQPEQYF.

The chain couples TRBV6-6 to TRBJ2-5; tentatively, D is TRBD2 (5 bases). The DNA matches TRBJ2-7 better at its end, which makes the J call doubtful. Germline V gene sequence: CDR1 MNHNY, CDR2 SVGAGI (reference sequence). The CDR3 runs 12 residues. CDR3 in amino acids: CASSSGAYEQYF. The DNA of the CDR3 is TGTGCCAGCAGTTCCGGGGCCTACGAGCAGTACTTC.

The chain combines TRBV27 with TRBJ2-1; D is unclear. Trimming cost V 1 base and J 6 bases, with 4 bases left between them. The CDR3 length is 12 residues. CDR1 and CDR2 (germline): MNHEY, SMNVEV (reference sequence). For the CDR3, the DNA is TGTGCCAGCAGTTTATTTGGCAATGAGCAGTTCTTC. Protein product: CASSLFGNEQFF.

The J gene is TRBJ1-3, the V gene TRBV15, with D maybe TRBD1 (5 bases). Germline assignment: CDR1 LNHNV and CDR2 YYDKDF (reference sequence). This CDR3 has 17 amino acids. Trimming removed 3 bases at V and 4 bases at J, with 19 bases between. CDR3 sequence (DNA): TGTGCCACCAGCAGTACTCATGGAGGGGTGGCAGGAAACACCATATATTTT. Its translation is CATSSTHGGVAGNTIYF.

This rearrangement joins TRBV4-1 to TRBJ1-4; the D gene is possibly TRBD1 (6 bases). Germline loops: CDR1 MGHRA, CDR2 YSYEKL. Trimming shortened V by 0 bases and J by 9 bases, and 14 bases separated the two germline ends. This CDR3 is built from 15 residues. The CDR3 sequence is CASSQEGGRGQKLFF. The DNA of the CDR3 is TGCGCCAGCAGCCAAGAAGGAGGCAGGGGCCAAAAACTGTTTTTT.

The chain recombines TRBV19 with TRBJ2-7; no firm D call. The germline V and J ends were trimmed by 3 bases and 2 bases, with 14 bases remaining between them. The CDR3 covers 15 residues. Germline CDR1 is LNHDA and CDR2 is SQIVND (reference sequence). DNA for the CDR3: TGTGCCAGTAGTATGCTGGCAGCCCAGGCCTACGAGCAGTACTTC. Translating gives CASSMLAAQAYEQYF.

V is TRBV6-1 and J is TRBJ2-3, with D uncertain. With 2 bases removed from V and 5 bases from J, the gap between germline ends came to 11 bases. CDR3 length equals 14 residues. Per germline, CDR1 MNHNS and CDR2 SASEGT. The CDR3 is CASSEFSPLDTQYF. For the CDR3, the DNA is TGTGCCAGCAGTGAATTTAGCCCCTTAGATACGCAGTATTTT.

In DNA form, the CDR3 reads TGTGCCAGCAGCCTCGGAGGGGCCGAGGAAAAACTGTTTTTT. Residues: CASSLGGAEEKLFF. The chain carries TRBV28 and TRBJ1-4, with a tentative D call TRBD1 (5 bases). The V and J ends lost 6 bases and 8 bases respectively, with 16 bases between them. The CDR3 covers 14 residues. From germline, CDR1 is MDHEN and CDR2 SYDVKM.

The chain joins TRBV28 to TRBJ1-4; weak D call: TRBD1 (5 bases). The V end lost 2 bases, the J end lost 5 bases, and 12 bases lay between the germline ends. Germline V gene sequence: CDR1 MDHEN, CDR2 SYDVKM. The CDR3 is 15 amino acids. CDR3 residues: CASSLIRDQNEKLFF. The CDR3 DNA follows: TGTGCCAGCAGTTTAATTCGGGACCAGAATGAAAAACTGTTTTTT. Full variable domain (remainder filled in from reference TRBV28 and TRBJ1-4): DVKVTQSSRYLVKRTGEKVFLECVQDMDHENMFWYRQDPGLGLRLIYFSYDVKMKEKGDIPEGYSVSREKKERFSLILESASTNQTSMYLCASSLIRDQNEKLFFGSGTQLSVL.

The V call is TRBV4-1, the J call TRBJ2-3, with D perhaps TRBD1 (5 bases). Germline CDR1 and CDR2: MGHRA and YSYEKL. Between the trimmed V and J ends, which lost 3 bases and 4 bases, there was a span of 8 bases. The CDR3 contains 13 residues. The chain's CDR3 is CASSQPGPDTQYF. DNA for the CDR3: TGCGCCAGCAGCCAGCCAGGGCCAGATACGCAGTATTTT.

The rearrangement uses TRBV4-1 and TRBJ2-1; 14 nucleotides agree with TRBD2. The J segment lost 7 bases and the V segment lost 4 bases, leaving 3 bases of the junction unmatched. CDR3 length equals 15 residues. Germline V gene sequence: CDR1 MGHRA, CDR2 YSYEKL. CDR3 region: CASSPGLAGVNEQFF. The CDR3 region has the DNA TGCGCCAGCAGCCCGGGACTAGCGGGAGTTAATGAGCAGTTCTTC.

This clone was counted a single time. This sequence joins TRBV27 and TRBJ1-3; TRBD1 aligns across 7 bases. Trimming removed 5 bases from V and 0 bases from J; junction bases left unmatched: 7. The CDR3 spans 16 residues. Germline loops: CDR1 MNHEY, CDR2 SMNVEV (reference sequence). The CDR3 here is CASSVTGAYSGNTIYF. As DNA, the CDR3 is TGTGCCAGCAGTGTTACAGGGGCTTACTCTGGAAACACCATATATTTT.

V usage is TRBV2 and J usage is TRBJ2-1, with a weak D call TRBD2 (6 bases). CDR3 size: 17 residues. Germline lookup yields CDR1 SNHLY and CDR2 FYNNEI. Trimming left V 2 bases short and J 3 bases short, with 17 bases between. The CDR3 DNA follows: TGTGCCAGCAGTGAATTCGCCTTGACGGACTACTACAATGAGCAGTTCTTC. It translates to CASSEFALTDYYNEQFF.

This chain joins TRBV28 and TRBJ2-7; D gene unclear. Germline V gene data show CDR1 as MDHEN and CDR2 as SYDVKM. Trimming cost V 4 bases and J 0 bases, with 16 bases left between them. The CDR3 runs 16 residues. The CDR3 sequence is CASSYPVSISSYEQYF. CDR3 DNA sequence: TGTGCCAGCAGTTACCCCGTTTCGATAAGCTCCTACGAGCAGTACTTC.

The V gene is TRBV7-9, the J gene TRBJ2-7; tentatively, D is TRBD1 (5 bases). Per the germline V gene, CDR1 is SEHNR and CDR2 is FQNEAQ (reference sequence). Trimming stripped 1 base from V and 5 bases from J, with 9 bases between. The length of the CDR3 is 13 residues. CDR3 sequence: CASSLDAGNEQYF. CDR3 nucleotides: TGTGCCAGCAGCTTAGATGCAGGGAACGAGCAGTACTTC.

This chain connects TRBV18 to TRBJ2-3, with a weak D call TRBD2 (5 bases). Per the germline V gene, CDR1 is KGHSH and CDR2 is LQKENI. The CDR3 is 16 residues long. V was trimmed by 0 bases and J by 0 bases, leaving 10 bases between them. CDR3 sequence reads: CASSPPNSASTDTQYF. As DNA, the CDR3 is TGTGCCAGCTCACCACCTAATAGCGCAAGCACAGATACGCAGTATTTT.

V gene TRBV9 combines with J gene TRBJ2-7, with 8 bases matching TRBD2. The CDR3 spans 16 residues. CDR1 is SGDLS, CDR2 YYNGEE, per germline. J was trimmed by 5 bases and V by 2 bases; bases with no gene match: 12. CDR3 residues: CASSVRGGGGQNEQYF. DNA of the CDR3: TGTGCCAGCAGCGTGCGGGGCGGCGGGGGGCAAAACGAGCAGTACTTC.

The chain is built from TRBV19 and TRBJ1-1; D is possibly TRBD1 (6 bases). Germline assignment: CDR1 LNHDA and CDR2 SQIVND (reference sequence). Trimming left V 5 bases short and J 3 bases short, with 19 bases between. The CDR3 runs to 16 residues. The CDR3 nucleotides read TGTGCCAGTAGTTCCCAATTGGAAGGGGGGGACACTGAAGCTTTCTTT. It yields the protein CASSSQLEGGDTEAFF.